This is a list of T cell receptor beta chains from one sample in a study of cytomegalovirus exposure and HLA in healthy donors. Sequencing used immunoSEQ multiplex PCR; TCRdb keeps in-frame clones, though not all of them. The sample has roughly 150,000 clones, 80% to 85% seen once; the top ten hold around 0.96%. Sequences were obtained from PBMCs. All receptors come from a young man in good health and CMV-seronegative. Each CDR3 is given without its conserved first and last residue. Clone size is shown for a subset of rows, as once, few, many or a class of expanded clone.

TRBV11-2,15,NA,ASSTHAGTYAPYEQY
TRBV25-1,10,NA,ASNPGTDTQY
TRBV19,13,NA,ASSSAGRITYGYT
TRBV19,12,NA,ASSFSTGRNEQY
TRBV21-1,13,NA,AGGRVGPPSYEQY
TRBV11-3,11,once,ASSFAGAVGQY
TRBV6-1,11,NA,ASRVQGESEAF
TRBV29-1,11,NA,SAGGRQGFGYT
TRBV10-3,11,NA,AISIYEGYEQY
TRBV30,11,NA,AWSFPSGNEQY
TRBV11-2,15,NA,ASSLDRRSSGANVLT
TRBV19,12,NA,ASSTRQGTYEQY
TRBV9,14,NA,ASSGPEAGETYEQY
TRBV9,13,NA,ASSVEQHRTDTQY
TRBV7-9,9,NA,ASSLVGAQY
TRBV18,14,NA,ASSRGTPSYQETQY
TRBV7-2,13,NA,ASSLAGQEVNEQF
TRBV6-6,11,once,ASSPGGLGGYT
TRBV5-1,13,NA,ASRAGTGKSYEQY
TRBV7-9,13,NA,ASSNFGGAYNEQF
TRBV11-3,13,NA,ASSLDQEFHYGYT
TRBV5-1,14,NA,ASNRLTSGRSETQY
TRBV11-2,11,few,ASSRGGGGGYT
TRBV7-9,11,NA,SSGGGGNYEQY
TRBV9,14,NA,ASSVGARDSYNEQF
TRBV19,11,NA,ASSTPGGYGYT
TRBV5-1,13,NA,ASSFVSGIGTEAF
TRBV4-2,11,NA,ASSQTGAGELF
TRBV5-1,13,few,ASSLAGQQVDEQF
TRBV6-6,11,NA,ASTYGGEDTQY
TRBV5-1,15,NA,ASTFAGGSTPLYEQY
TRBV19,11,NA,ASTGTGNQPQH
TRBV7-9,14,NA,ASSLIPGLSPYEQY
TRBV7-9,13,NA,SSSAGQGAFEKLF
TRBV5-1,14,NA,ASSLGELIAKNIQY